These 27 T cell receptor beta chains were sequenced from one sample in a study of blood T cell repertoires in COVID-19. Assay: immunoSEQ multiplex PCR; the TCRdb copy retains only in-frame clones and omits some. Of some 190,000 clones in the sample, approximately 80% were seen once. The specimen sequenced was peripheral blood. The receptors originated from a woman aged 45-59 years with active or convalescent COVID-19.

V usage is TRBV24-1 and J usage is TRBJ2-2; no clear D. The CDR3 is 16 amino acids. Trimming pared 4 bases from V and 0 bases from J, leaving 11 bases between. In germline, CDR1 is KGHDR, CDR2 SFDVKD. CDR3 residues: CATSDSQKPNTGELFF. In nucleotides, the CDR3 is TGTGCCACCAGTGACTCGCAGAAACCGAACACCGGGGAGCTGTTTTTT.

The chain links TRBV19 to TRBJ2-7; D gene uncertain. The CDR3 contains 15 residues. Germline lookup yields CDR1 LNHDA and CDR2 SQIVND (reference sequence). Trimming took 1 base from V and 3 from J, leaving 13 bases between them. CDR3 DNA: TGTGCCAGTAGTATAGGCGACCCTTACTACTACGAGCAGTACTTC. Protein product: CASSIGDPYYYEQYF.

This clone was seen once. One end of the junction fails to match germline, which may point to a read error. The J gene is TRBJ1-4, the V gene TRBV2; D uncertain. The CDR3 is made up of 14 amino acids. The germline gives CDR1 SNHLY, CDR2 FYNNEI. CDR3 protein: CVSRIGSTNEKLFF. CDR3 nucleotide sequence: TGTGTCAGCCGTATCGGGAGTACTAATGAAAAACTGTTTTTT.

This sequence joins TRBV7-6 and TRBJ2-7; TRBD1 agrees at 7 bases. The V and J ends lost 8 bases and 5 bases, in that order; junction bases with no gene match: 12. Germline CDR1 is SGHVS and CDR2 is FNYEAQ. The CDR3 has 14 residues. This CDR3 reads CASSSPTDRDEQYF. The CDR3 DNA is TGTGCCAGCTCCAGCCCTACCGACAGGGACGAGCAGTACTTC.

This clone was found a few times. The chain links TRBV4-3 to TRBJ2-1; 10 bases match TRBD2. The CDR3 has 13 amino acids. V lost 1 base and J lost 15; bases outside the gene matches: 6. CDR1 and CDR2 from the germline V gene are LGHNA and YSLEER. The CDR3 DNA is TGCGCCAGCAGCCAAGTTAGTAGCGGGGGGCTGTTCTTC. As protein: CASSQVSSGGLFF.

CDR3 residues: CASSLSGTVNTEAFF. CDR3 nucleotides: TGTGCCAGCAGCTTGAGTGGGACAGTGAACACTGAAGCTTTCTTT. The J gene is TRBJ1-1, the V gene TRBV7-2; 7 bases line up with TRBD1. Germline V lookup: CDR1 SGHTA, CDR2 FQGNSA. With 3 bases clipped from V and 0 bases from J, the junction kept 4 bases outside the gene matches. The CDR3 is 15 amino acids.

This chain joins TRBV3-1 (or the pseudogene TRBV3-2) and TRBJ2-3; a weak D match, TRBD1 (6 bases). Germline lookup yields CDR1 LGHDT and CDR2 YNNKEL (reference sequence). The V end was cut by 6 bases, the J end by 5 bases, with 21 bases between. The CDR3 spans 16 residues. The CDR3 is CASSPWGEQGEDTQYF. CDR3 coding DNA: TGTGCCAGCAGTCCGTGGGGCGAACAGGGAGAAGATACGCAGTATTTT.

V usage is TRBV19 and J usage is TRBJ2-7; 7 positions agree with TRBD1. The V gene's germline CDR1 is LNHDA and CDR2 SQIVND (reference sequence). The CDR3 is 14 residues long. Germline trimming cut 5 bases from V and 2 bases from J; bases unmatched to any gene: 6. This chain's CDR3 is CASSGPGQTYEQYF. Written as DNA, the CDR3 is TGTGCCAGTAGTGGCCCGGGACAGACCTACGAGCAGTACTTC.

J is TRBJ2-7 and V is TRBV4-2, with 9 bases fitting TRBD1. Germline CDR1 reads LGHNA; CDR2 reads YNFKEQ. This CDR3 region has 14 residues. V shed 4 bases and J 6 bases; nucleotides not matched to a gene: 7. The DNA for the CDR3 is TGTGCCAGCAGCCCCCGGGACAGGGACGGCGAGCAGTACTTC. Encoded protein: CASSPRDRDGEQYF.

This sequence joins TRBV29-1 and TRBJ2-2; TRBD2 agrees at 12 bases. The CDR3 loop spans 16 amino acids. The germline V gene has CDR1 SQVTM and CDR2 ANQGSEA. The V and J ends lost 8 bases and 7 bases, in that order; junction bases with no gene match: 14. CDR3 region: CSSLRLAGGRGGELFF. CDR3 bases: TGCAGCTCCCTGCGCCTAGCGGGGGGGAGGGGCGGGGAGCTGTTTTTT.

The chain recombines TRBV10-3 with TRBJ1-2; D is uncertain. The CDR3 is made up of 13 amino acids. The germline gives CDR1 ENHRY, CDR2 SYGVKD. V lost 4 bases and J 5 bases, leaving 11 bases between the germline ends. As DNA, the CDR3 is TGTGCCATCAGTGGGGCCCCTGAGTATGGCTACACCTTC. Amino acid sequence: CAISGAPEYGYTF.

This clone was seen a few times. V gene TRBV9 combines with J gene TRBJ2-4, with 14 bases fitting TRBD2. The CDR3 is made up of 17 amino acids. Losses at the gene ends were 4 bases for V and 8 bases for J; bases not matched to a gene: 11. Germline assignment: CDR1 SGDLS and CDR2 YYNGEE. CDR3 coding DNA: TGTGCCAGCAGCTCGACTAGCGGGGGGGCTATGAGTGACATTCAGTACTTC. Translation gives CASSSTSGGAMSDIQYF.

V is TRBV9 and J is TRBJ2-1; D not certain. The ends were cut back, 1 base at V and 7 bases at J, with 6 bases in the middle. This CDR3 has 12 amino acids. Germline-derived CDR1 and CDR2 are SGDLS and YYNGEE. CDR3 sequence (DNA): TGTGCCAGCAGCGTAACGGGTAATGAGCAGTTCTTC. Its protein is CASSVTGNEQFF.

The chain carries TRBV2 and TRBJ1-6; D is unresolved. The CDR3 length is 16 residues. Between the trimmed V and J ends, which lost 4 bases and 10 bases, there was a span of 20 bases. Germline CDR1 and CDR2: SNHLY and FYNNEI. The CDR3 nucleotides read TGTGCCAGCAGTGCAGGCGTGGCAGTAGATTGGTCACCCCTCCACTTT. Amino acids: CASSAGVAVDWSPLHF.

This clone was seen a single time. The J gene is TRBJ1-3, the V gene TRBV11-2; D is ambiguous. Germline CDR1 and CDR2: SGHAT and FQNNGV. V was clipped by 0 bases and J by 4 bases, with 4 bases between them. CDR3 length: 13 residues. The CDR3 loop reads CASSLELGNTIYF. The CDR3 nucleotides are TGTGCCAGCAGCTTAGAGCTAGGAAACACCATATATTTT.

V is TRBV30 and J is TRBJ2-3; possibly TRBD2 for D (5 bases). The length of the CDR3 is 16 residues. The germline V gene encodes CDR1 GTSNPN and CDR2 SVGIG (reference sequence). The V end lost 1 base, the J end lost 3 bases, and 17 bases lay between the germline ends. This CDR3 is CAWSAPRRTVTDTQYF. CDR3 sequence (DNA): TGTGCCTGGAGTGCCCCTCGCAGGACTGTGACAGATACGCAGTATTTT. The full variable domain, completed using reference TRBV30 and TRBJ2-3, is SQTIHQWPATLVQPVGSPLSLECTVEGTSNPNLYWYRQAAGRGLQLLFYSVGIGQISSEVPQNLSASRPQDRQFILSSKKLLLSDSGFYLCAWSAPRRTVTDTQYFGPGTRLTVL.

The chain links TRBV9 to TRBJ1-6; maybe TRBD1 (5 bases). The CDR3 is 15 residues long. Germline V gene data show CDR1 as SGDLS and CDR2 as YYNGEE. Trimming cost V 4 bases and J 9 bases, with 17 bases left between them. The CDR3 sequence: CASSKGVDLGSPLHF. Written as DNA, the CDR3 is TGTGCCAGCAGCAAAGGGGTGGATCTAGGTTCACCCCTCCACTTT. Combining the CDR3 with reference TRBV9 and TRBJ1-6 gives the whole variable domain DSGVTQTPKHLITATGQRVTLRCSPRSGDLSVYWYQQSLDQGLQFLIQYYNGEERAKGNILERFSAQQFPDLHSELNLSSLELGDSALYFCASSKGVDLGSPLHFGNGTRLTVT.

The rearrangement joins TRBV18 to TRBJ2-5; TRBD2 matches 10 bases. CDR3 length equals 16 residues. Per the germline V gene, CDR1 is KGHSH and CDR2 is LQKENI. The junction had 7 bases not matched to a gene; V was cut back by 4 bases and J by 2 bases. The CDR3 here is CASSQSPSGGQETQYF. The CDR3 region has the DNA TGTGCCAGCTCACAGTCTCCTAGCGGGGGTCAAGAGACCCAGTACTTC.

The chain couples TRBV5-5 to TRBJ1-5; no firm D call. This CDR3 has 17 amino acids. V lost 0 bases, J lost 2 bases, and 15 bases lay in between. From germline, CDR1 is SGHKS and CDR2 YYEKEE (reference sequence). CDR3 region: CASSLGPGSKGNQPQHF. In DNA, the CDR3 is TGTGCCAGCAGCTTGGGGCCGGGGAGTAAAGGCAATCAGCCCCAGCATTTT.

The chain uses TRBV29-1 and TRBJ2-3, with 9 bases aligning to TRBD2. Germline V gene data show CDR1 as SQVTM and CDR2 as ANQGSEA. V shed 3 bases, J shed 5 bases, and the junction held 3 bases outside the gene matches. The CDR3 sequence is 13 residues long. The CDR3 nucleotides read TGCAGCGTTGAGGGACTAGCAGGAGATACGCAGTATTTT. Translation: CSVEGLAGDTQYF.

This clone turned up a few times. This chain connects TRBV5-6 to TRBJ2-1; D remains ambiguous. V was pared by 1 base and J by 6 bases, with 5 bases between. Germline V gene lookup returns CDR1 SGHDT and CDR2 YYEEEE. The CDR3 runs to 12 residues. The CDR3 region has the DNA TGTGCCAGCAGCTTGCAGGTCAATGAGCAGTTCTTC. Translating gives CASSLQVNEQFF.

This clone was seen only a few times. This sequence joins TRBV9 and TRBJ2-5; D uncertain. The CDR3 spans 13 residues. V was pared by 0 bases and J by 5 bases, with 8 bases between. CDR1 and CDR2 (germline): SGDLS, YYNGEE. CDR3: CASSVEPWETQYF. In DNA, the CDR3 is TGTGCCAGCAGCGTAGAGCCTTGGGAGACCCAGTACTTC.

This clone has just a few counts. This likely comes from a read error, as the CDR3 has no conserved phenylalanine or tryptophan at its end. No DNA is shown, since the ends of the CDR3 on it are uncertain; the CDR3 is the one TCRdb lists. The chain is built from TRBV27 and TRBJ1-6; the tabulated D call, TRBD1, remains unverified against the DNA. Germline assignment: CDR1 MNHEY and CDR2 SMNVEV (reference sequence). The CDR3 comprises 10 residues, both ends counted. CDR3 sequence: CASSTYRGPY.

This clone was observed a single time. V is TRBV7-3 and J is TRBJ1-2; no clear D gene. The CDR3 is 16 residues long. Trimming removed 6 bases at V and 7 bases at J, with 24 bases between. CDR1 and CDR2 (germline): SGHTA, FQGTGA. The CDR3: CASSWASTNSPRGYTF. CDR3 coding DNA: TGTGCCAGCAGTTGGGCCTCGACGAACTCCCCCCGTGGCTACACCTTC. The full variable domain, its missing parts supplied by reference TRBV7-3 and TRBJ1-2, is GAGVSQTPSNKVTEKGKYVELRCDPISGHTALYWYRQSLGQGPEFLIYFQGTGAADDSGLPNDRFFAVRPEGSVSTLKIQRTERGDSAVYLCASSWASTNSPRGYTFGSGTRLTVV.

The V call is TRBV6-5, the J call TRBJ1-2, with D possibly being TRBD1 (6 bases). The CDR3 loop spans 11 amino acids. Germline V gene data show CDR1 as MNHEY and CDR2 as SVGAGI. V lost 6 bases and J 8 bases, leaving 10 bases between the germline ends. CDR3 amino acids: CASSSGQGYTF. The CDR3 DNA follows: TGTGCCAGCAGCTCAGGACAGGGCTACACCTTC.

The chain recombines TRBV6-6 with TRBJ2-7; 8 bases are a match to TRBD1. CDR3 length equals 16 residues. From germline, CDR1 is MNHNY and CDR2 SVGAGI (reference sequence). Trimming at V came to 4 bases and at J to 5 bases, leaving 13 bases not matched to a gene. CDR3 DNA sequence: TGTGCCAGCAGTTCTGCGGACAGGGAACTCGTAAACGAGCAGTACTTC. This encodes CASSSADRELVNEQYF.

The sample holds one count of this clone. This CDR3 reads CASSQDRTSGSGKTQYF. The CDR3 DNA sequence: TGCGCCAGCAGCCAAGATCGCACTAGCGGGAGTGGAAAGACCCAGTACTTC. The chain links TRBV4-3 to TRBJ2-5; the match to TRBD2 covers 11 bases. The V gene's germline CDR1 is LGHNA and CDR2 YSLEER. The CDR3 is 17 amino acids. Unmatched junction bases numbered 9, after V lost 0 bases and J lost 6 bases.